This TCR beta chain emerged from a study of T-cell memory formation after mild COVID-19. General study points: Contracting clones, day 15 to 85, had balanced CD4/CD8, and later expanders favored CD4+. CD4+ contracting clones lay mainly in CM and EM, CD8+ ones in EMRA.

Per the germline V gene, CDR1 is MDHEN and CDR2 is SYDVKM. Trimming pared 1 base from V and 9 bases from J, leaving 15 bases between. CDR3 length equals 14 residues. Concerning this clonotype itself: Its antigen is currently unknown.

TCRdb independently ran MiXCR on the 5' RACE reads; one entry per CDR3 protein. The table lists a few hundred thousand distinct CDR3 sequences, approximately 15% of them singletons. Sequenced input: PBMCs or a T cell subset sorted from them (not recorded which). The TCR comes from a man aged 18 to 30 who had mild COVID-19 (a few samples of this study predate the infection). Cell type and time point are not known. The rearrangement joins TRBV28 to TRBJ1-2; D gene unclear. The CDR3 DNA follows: TGTGCCAGCAGTTTATCGGGGTATGCGGATAGCTACACCTTC. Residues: CASSLSGYADSYTF.